This TCR beta chain was sequenced for a study of cytomegalovirus exposure and HLA in healthy donors. This CDR3 comprises 15 residues. Trimming took off 2 bases at V and 4 bases at J, with 14 bases between the two ends. CDR1 and CDR2 (germline): MNHEY, SVGAGI. The PCR had 60 Vbeta and 13 Jbeta primers. TCRdb's copy holds only in-frame clones and misses some; the assay was immunoSEQ multiplex PCR. The sample contains 95,000 to 150,000 clones, around 80% of which appear only once. Source material: PBMCs. The chain employs TRBV6-5 and TRBJ1-2; possible D gene TRBD1, 5 bases. This TCR derives from a woman aged 50 to 60 in good health and CMV-seropositive. Here the CDR3 reads CASSYGRRDTYGYTF. The CDR3, as DNA: TGTGCCAGCAGTTACGGTCGCAGGGATACCTATGGCTACACCTTC.